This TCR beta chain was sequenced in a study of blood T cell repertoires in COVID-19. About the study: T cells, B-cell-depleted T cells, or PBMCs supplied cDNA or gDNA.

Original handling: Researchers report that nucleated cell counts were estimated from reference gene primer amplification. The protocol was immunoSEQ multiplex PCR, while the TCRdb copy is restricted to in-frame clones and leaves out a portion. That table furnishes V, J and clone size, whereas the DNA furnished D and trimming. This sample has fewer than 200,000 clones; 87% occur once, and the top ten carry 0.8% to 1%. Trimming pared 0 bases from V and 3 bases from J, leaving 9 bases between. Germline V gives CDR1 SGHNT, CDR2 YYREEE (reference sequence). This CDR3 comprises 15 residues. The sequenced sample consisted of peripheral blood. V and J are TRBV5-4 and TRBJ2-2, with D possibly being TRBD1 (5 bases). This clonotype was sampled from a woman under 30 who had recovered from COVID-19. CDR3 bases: TGTGCCAGCAGCTTGGTACAGGCTGACACCGGGGAGCTGTTTTTT. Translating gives CASSLVQADTGELFF.